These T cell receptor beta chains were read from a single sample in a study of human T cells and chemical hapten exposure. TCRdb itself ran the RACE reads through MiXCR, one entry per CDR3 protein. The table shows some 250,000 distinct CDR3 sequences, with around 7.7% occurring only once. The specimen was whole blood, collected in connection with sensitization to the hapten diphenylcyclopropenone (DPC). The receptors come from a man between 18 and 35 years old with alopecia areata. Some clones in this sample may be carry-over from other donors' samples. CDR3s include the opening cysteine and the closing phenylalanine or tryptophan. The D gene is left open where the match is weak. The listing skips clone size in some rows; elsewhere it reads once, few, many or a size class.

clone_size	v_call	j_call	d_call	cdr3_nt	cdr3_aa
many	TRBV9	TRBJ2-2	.	TGTGCCAGCAGCGTAGTTGCGCGACGGGACACCGGGGAGCTGTTTTTT	CASSVVARRDTGELFF
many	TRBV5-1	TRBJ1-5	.	TGCGCCAGCAGCTTGGAGGCGGATCAGCCCCAGCATTTT	CASSLEADQPQHF
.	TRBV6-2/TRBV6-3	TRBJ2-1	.	TGTGCCAGCGTGTACTGGGGCTTTGAAGGAAACAATGAGCAGTTCTTC	CASVYWGFEGNNEQFF
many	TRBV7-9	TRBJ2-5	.	TGTGCCAGCAGCTGGCCTGGCGAGACCCAGTACTTC	CASSWPGETQYF
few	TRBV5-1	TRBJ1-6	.	TGCGCCAGCAGCTTAACGACCTCCTATAATTCACCCCTCCACTTT	CASSLTTSYNSPLHF
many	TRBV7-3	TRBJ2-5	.	TGTGCCAGCAGCTTAGGCAGCCAAGAGACCCAGTACTTC	CASSLGSQETQYF
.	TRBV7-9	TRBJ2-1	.	TGTGCCAGCAGCTTGGGGCCGAGACAGGGAGGATGGAATGAGCAGTTCTTC	CASSLGPRQGGWNEQFF
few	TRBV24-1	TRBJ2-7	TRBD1	TGTGCCACCACGGCGGGACAGGGGTACGAGCAGTACTTC	CATTAGQGYEQYF
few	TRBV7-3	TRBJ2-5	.	TGTGCCAGCAGCCAAAACGGTTACCAAGAGACCCAGTACTTC	CASSQNGYQETQYF
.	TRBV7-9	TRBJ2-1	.	TGTGCCAGAACAGGGACGAGCTCCTACAATGAGCAGTTCTTC	CARTGTSSYNEQFF
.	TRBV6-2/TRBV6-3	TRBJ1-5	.	TGTGCCAGCACCCAACAGGGACGCCAACGGGCGGACCAGCCCCAGCATTTT	CASTQQGRQRADQPQHF
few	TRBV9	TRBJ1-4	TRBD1	TGTGCCAGCAGCGCAGGGGGCAGGGAGAAAGAAAAACTGTTTTTT	CASSAGGREKEKLFF
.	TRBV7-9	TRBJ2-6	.	TGTGCCAGCAGGAGGGCCAGGTTCTACTCTGGGGCCAACGTCCTGACTTTC	CASRRARFYSGANVLTF
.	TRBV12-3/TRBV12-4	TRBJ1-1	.	TGTGCCAGCAGTTTCGGTCCTGAAGTTAACACTGAAGCTTTCTTT	CASSFGPEVNTEAFF
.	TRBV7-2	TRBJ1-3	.	TGTGCCAGCAGCCGAGCCGACCGGGGAAACACCATATATTTT	CASSRADRGNTIYF
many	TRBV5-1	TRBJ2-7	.	TGCGCCAGCAGAGAAGGGTGGACCAGCTACGAGCAGTACTTC	CASREGWTSYEQYF
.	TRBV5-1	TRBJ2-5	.	TGCGCCAGCAGCTCAGGGACGGAGTACCAAGAGACCCAGTACTTC	CASSSGTEYQETQYF
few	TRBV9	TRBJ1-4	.	TGTGCCAGCAGCCTATCGGGGGGAGGCGAAAAACTGTTTTTT	CASSLSGGGEKLFF
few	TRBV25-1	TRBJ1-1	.	TGTGCCAGCAGTGTGGGATCATCAGGGATGGCTGAAGCTTTCTTT	CASSVGSSGMAEAFF
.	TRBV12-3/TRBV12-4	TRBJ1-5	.	TGTGCCAGCAGTTTCGGGGGTCATCAGCCCCAGCATTTT	CASSFGGHQPQHF
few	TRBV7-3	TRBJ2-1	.	TGTGCCAGCAGCTTAGGGGCTCGGGGTGAGCAGTTCTTC	CASSLGARGEQFF
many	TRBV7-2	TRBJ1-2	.	TGTGCCAGCAGCCCTCGAAACTATGGCTACACCTTC	CASSPRNYGYTF
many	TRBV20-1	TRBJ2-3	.	TGCAGTGCTAGAGAGACAGCCACAGATACGCAGTATTTT	CSARETATDTQYF
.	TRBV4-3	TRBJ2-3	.	TGCGCCAGCAGCCAAGATAAGAGGGGAGATACGCAGTATTTT	CASSQDKRGDTQYF
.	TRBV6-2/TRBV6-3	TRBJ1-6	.	TGTGCCAGCAGTTACTCGCCAGGGGAAATGGCACCCCTCCACTTT	CASSYSPGEMAPLHF
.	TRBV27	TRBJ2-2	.	TGTGCCAGCAGTTTAATAGGCGGGTCGAACACCGGGGAGCTGTTTTTT	CASSLIGGSNTGELFF
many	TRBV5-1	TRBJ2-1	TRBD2	TGCGCCAGCAGCGGGGGGGACCGAGTCTCTGAGCAGTTCTTC	CASSGGDRVSEQFF
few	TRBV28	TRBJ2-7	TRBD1	TGTGCCAGCAGTCGTGGGGACAGCCGCTCCTACGAGCAGTACTTC	CASSRGDSRSYEQYF
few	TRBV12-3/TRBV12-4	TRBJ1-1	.	TGTGCCAGCAGTTTGGCGGGATTTTATAATGAAGCTTTCTTT	CASSLAGFYNEAFF
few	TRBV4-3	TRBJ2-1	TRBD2	TGCGCCAGCAGAGCGCGGGGGGGCCAGGGAGGTAATGAGCAGTTCTTC	CASRARGGQGGNEQFF
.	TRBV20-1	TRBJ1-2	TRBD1	TGCAGTGCTAGGCGGGACAGCCCGTCGAGCTATGGCTACACCTTC	CSARRDSPSSYGYTF
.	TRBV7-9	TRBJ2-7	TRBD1	TGTGCCAGCAGCTTTAGGGACAGGGGTATCTACGAGCAGTACTTC	CASSFRDRGIYEQYF
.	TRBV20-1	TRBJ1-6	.	TGCAGTGCGACCCAAGTTTCGAAGAATTCACCCCTCCACTTT	CSATQVSKNSPLHF
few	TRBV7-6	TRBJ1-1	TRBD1	TGTGCCAGCAGCCGGATAGGGACAGGGGCGGGGGACACTGAAGCTTTCTTT	CASSRIGTGAGDTEAFF
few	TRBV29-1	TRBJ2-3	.	TGCAGCGTTGAGTCGGTAGCGAGTCTCACAGATACGCAGTATTTT	CSVESVASLTDTQYF
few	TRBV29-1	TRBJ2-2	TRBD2	TGCAGCGTGACTAGCGGGGCGAACACCGGGGAGCTGTTTTTT	CSVTSGANTGELFF
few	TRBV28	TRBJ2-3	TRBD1	TGTGCCAGCGTCCCGGGACAGGGGCCAGACACAGATACGCAGTATTTT	CASVPGQGPDTDTQYF
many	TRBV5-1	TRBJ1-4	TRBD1	TGCGCCAGCAGCTCCGGGACAGGGGATGGGGATGAAAAACTGTTTTTT	CASSSGTGDGDEKLFF
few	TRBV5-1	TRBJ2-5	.	TGCGCCAGCAGCTTGGTCGCAGGGGGGACACAAGAGACCCAGTACTTC	CASSLVAGGTQETQYF
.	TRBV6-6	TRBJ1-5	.	TGTGCCAGCAGTTACGGAGGGGACTACCAGCATTTT	CASSYGGDYQHF
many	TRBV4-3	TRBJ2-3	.	TGCGCCAGCAGCCAGAATAGGGGACCGCAGTATTTT	CASSQNRGPQYF
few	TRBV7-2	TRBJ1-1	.	TGTGCCAGCAGCTTAGTTGGCAACAAAGGGGTGATGAACACTGAAGCTTTCTTT	CASSLVGNKGVMNTEAFF
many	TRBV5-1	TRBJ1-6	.	TGCGCCAGCAGCTTGGGGGAGGATTCACCCCTCCACTTT	CASSLGEDSPLHF
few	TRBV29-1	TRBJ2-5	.	TGCAGCGTCGCAGGGGAAGAGACCCAGTACTTC	CSVAGEETQYF
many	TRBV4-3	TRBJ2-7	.	TGCGCCAGCAGCCATCTACAGGGTTTCTACGAGCAGTACTTC	CASSHLQGFYEQYF
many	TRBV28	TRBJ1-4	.	TGTGCCAGCAGTCAGATGACAGGTGTAAATGAAAAACTGTTTTTT	CASSQMTGVNEKLFF